The 15 T cell receptor beta chains below were found in one sample sequenced in a study of blood T cell repertoires in COVID-19. Clones were read by immunoSEQ multiplex PCR, and TCRdb kept only the in-frame ones, dropping some. The sample has about 170,000 clones; under 85% are singletons. The material sequenced was peripheral blood. All receptors come from a man in his fifties or sixties who had recovered from COVID-19.

In its sample, this clone was seen a few times. The chain uses TRBV11-2 and TRBJ2-6, with 13 nucleotides matching TRBD2. Germline lookup yields CDR1 SGHAT and CDR2 FQNNGV. This CDR3 has 19 amino acids. Trimming removed 5 bases from V and 0 bases from J; junction bases left unmatched: 7. CDR3 sequence (DNA): TGTGCCAGCAGCCTACGACTAGCGGGGGGTCTCTCTGGGGCCAACGTCCTGACTTTC. It specifies CASSLRLAGGLSGANVLTF.

The chain couples TRBV24-1 to TRBJ2-2; tentative D call: TRBD2 (5 bases). V was pared by 0 bases and J by 5 bases, with 6 bases between. Germline loops: CDR1 KGHDR, CDR2 SFDVKD. The length of the CDR3 is 14 residues. CDR3 in DNA: TGTGCCACCAGTGATTTGGGGGAGACCGGGGAGCTGTTTTTT. It encodes CATSDLGETGELFF.

The V call is TRBV2, the J call TRBJ2-1; no reliable D call. Between the trimmed V and J ends, which lost 6 bases and 6 bases, there was a span of 9 bases. CDR1 and CDR2 from the germline V gene are SNHLY and FYNNEI. This CDR3 comprises 12 residues. CDR3 residues: CASSRSPNEQFF. The CDR3 DNA is TGTGCCAGCAGCCGTTCCCCCAATGAGCAGTTCTTC.

The rearrangement uses TRBV24-1 and TRBJ1-2; the D is unclear. Deletions cut 7 bases from V and 0 bases from J, with 8 bases between. Germline V gene data show CDR1 as KGHDR and CDR2 as SFDVKD. This CDR3 spans 13 amino acids. CDR3 sequence: CATSTTTNYGYTF. The CDR3 DNA reads TGTGCCACCAGCACTACTACTAACTATGGCTACACCTTC.

In this sample, this clone turned up once. The chain carries TRBV7-9 and TRBJ2-5, with 8 bases matching TRBD2. This CDR3 contains 18 residues. Looked up from germline, CDR1 is SEHNR and CDR2 is FQNEAQ (reference sequence). Losses at the gene ends were 3 bases for V and 2 bases for J; bases not matched to a gene: 14. The CDR3 here is CASSLSEGLDSPQETQYF. The CDR3 nucleotides are TGTGCCAGCAGCTTGTCCGAGGGACTAGATTCCCCTCAAGAGACCCAGTACTTC.

This clone is a singleton in its sample. V and J are TRBV12-3 or TRBV12-4 and TRBJ1-1; D is unresolved. V was shortened by 5 bases and J by 1 base, with 8 bases between the two germline ends. The CDR3 runs 13 residues. CDR3 nucleotides: TGTGCCAGCAGTACGGGGAGGAACACTGAAGCTTTCTTT. Encoded protein: CASSTGRNTEAFF.

V usage is TRBV19 and J usage is TRBJ1-1; TRBD1 agrees at 8 bases. The ends lost 5 bases at V and 4 bases at J; junction bases unmatched: 12. The CDR3 contains 16 residues. In germline, CDR1 is LNHDA, CDR2 SQIVND (reference sequence). The CDR3 protein is CASSPRGQVGGTEAFF. CDR3 coding DNA: TGTGCCAGTAGTCCCAGGGGGCAAGTAGGGGGCACTGAAGCTTTCTTT.

This chain links TRBV19 with TRBJ2-3; D call uncertain. Trimming took 0 bases from V and 7 from J, leaving 11 bases between them. CDR3 length equals 14 residues. Germline CDR1 reads LNHDA; CDR2 reads SQIVND (reference sequence). The CDR3 protein is CASSIDPARNTQYF. In DNA, the CDR3 is TGTGCCAGTAGTATAGATCCCGCCAGAAATACGCAGTATTTT.

This chain's CDR3 is CASSPRTGTIEQYF. CDR3 DNA sequence: TGTGCCAGCAGCCCACGGACAGGGACGATAGAGCAGTACTTC. The chain carries TRBV3-1 (or the pseudogene TRBV3-2) and TRBJ2-7; TRBD1 matches at 8 bases. CDR3 length: 14 residues. CDR1 and CDR2 (germline): LGHDT, YNNKEL (reference sequence). V lost 4 bases to trimming and J lost 7 bases; unmatched junction nucleotides: 9.

This chain joins TRBV10-1 and TRBJ1-1, with D possibly matching TRBD1 (6 bases). V dropped 6 bases and J dropped 2 bases, with 13 bases sitting between them. From germline, CDR1 is WNHNN and CDR2 SYGVQD (reference sequence). This CDR3 comprises 14 residues. The CDR3 sequence is CASRSGGANTEAFF. The CDR3 DNA is TGCGCCAGCAGAAGTGGGGGGGCCAACACTGAAGCTTTCTTT.

V gene TRBV19 combines with J gene TRBJ1-4; D remains ambiguous. V shed 3 bases and J shed 8 bases, with 16 bases lying between them. Germline V gene data show CDR1 as LNHDA and CDR2 as SQIVND (reference sequence). The CDR3 contains 15 residues. The CDR3 nucleotides read TGTGCCAGTAGTATCGGGCGGGCTCAGACCGAAAAACTGTTTTTT. It translates to CASSIGRAQTEKLFF.

There are a few counts of this clone. Compared with germline, one end of the junction differs, possibly owing to a read error. V and J are TRBV7-7 and TRBJ2-5, with a weak D call TRBD2 (5 bases). This CDR3 region has 13 residues. In germline, CDR1 is SSHAT, CDR2 FNYEAQ (reference sequence). CDR3 nucleotide sequence: TGTGCTAGCAGCTTATTTGGGGAGGAGACCCAGTACTTC. The encoded protein is CASSLFGEETQYF.

The rearrangement uses TRBV5-1 and TRBJ1-1; D is unresolved. This CDR3 contains 14 residues. CDR1 is SGHRS and CDR2 is YFSETQ in the germline V gene. Trimming removed 2 bases at V and 5 bases at J, with 13 bases between. CDR3 DNA: TGCGCCAGCAGCTTCCGGGGTCCGGGGACTGAAGCTTTCTTT. This codes for CASSFRGPGTEAFF.

This chain links TRBV2 with TRBJ2-2; 8 bases are shared with TRBD1. The V gene end was trimmed by 11 bases and the J gene end by 0 bases; junction bases not matched to a gene: 2. Looked up from germline, CDR1 is SNHLY and CDR2 is FYNNEI. This CDR3 is 13 amino acids long. The CDR3 bases are TGTGCCGACAGGGGTACGAACACCGGGGAGCTGTTTTTT. It codes for CADRGTNTGELFF.

The V call is TRBV7-6, the J call TRBJ2-2, with 7 bases that match TRBD2. This CDR3 comprises 16 residues. V trimming: 3 bases; J trimming: 2 bases; junction bases outside the gene matches: 6. Looked up from germline, CDR1 is SGHVS and CDR2 is FNYEAQ. CDR3 amino acids: CASSLAGVANTGELFF. The CDR3 DNA reads as TGTGCCAGCAGCTTGGCGGGGGTCGCAAACACCGGGGAGCTGTTTTTT.